Described below is a single TCR beta chain sequence and its context. Antigen: not known. Primers: 60 Vbeta forward and 13 Jbeta reverse. The authors' processing: About 11 million of tens of millions of unique TCR beta chains were shared, per a later count. Sequencing used immunoSEQ multiplex PCR; TCRdb keeps in-frame clones, though not all of them. That table supplies the V and J calls and clone size; D and trimming were determined from the DNA. Of nearly 110,000 clones listed, 77% were seen once; the top ten hold 4% to 5%. This specimen comes from a study of cytomegalovirus exposure and HLA in healthy donors. General study results and limits: Published work reported that the classifier diagnosed cytomegalovirus status with high specificity and sensitivity. Relative to equally common others, HLA-associated TCR beta chains showed greater clonal expansion in a later analysis.

With 2 bases removed from V and 5 bases from J, the gap between germline ends came to 10 bases. The CDR3 length is 14 residues. Looked up from germline, CDR1 is SGHNT and CDR2 is YYREEE (reference sequence). Sequencing was performed on PBMCs. This clonotype was sampled from a male donor in good health and CMV-seronegative. The V and J genes are TRBV5-4 and TRBJ1-4; tentative D call: TRBD1 (6 bases). The CDR3 DNA reads as TGTGCCAGCAGCTTATACAGGGAAAATGAAAAACTGTTTTTT. Protein product: CASSLYRENEKLFF.